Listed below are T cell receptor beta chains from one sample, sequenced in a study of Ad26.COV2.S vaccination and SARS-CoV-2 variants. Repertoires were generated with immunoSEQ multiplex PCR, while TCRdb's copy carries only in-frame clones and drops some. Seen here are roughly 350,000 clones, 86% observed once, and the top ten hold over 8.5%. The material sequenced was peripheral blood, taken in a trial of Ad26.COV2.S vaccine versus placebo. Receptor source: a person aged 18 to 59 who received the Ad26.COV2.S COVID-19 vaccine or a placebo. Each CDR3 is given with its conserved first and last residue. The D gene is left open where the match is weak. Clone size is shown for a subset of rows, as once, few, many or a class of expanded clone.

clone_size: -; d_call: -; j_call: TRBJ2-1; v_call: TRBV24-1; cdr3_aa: CATGGLSYNEQFF; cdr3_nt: TGTGCCACCGGGGGGCTATCCTACAATGAGCAGTTCTTC
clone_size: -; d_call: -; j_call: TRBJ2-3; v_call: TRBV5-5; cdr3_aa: CASSLVRFEDTQYF; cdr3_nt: TGTGCCAGCAGCTTGGTGAGGTTCGAAGATACGCAGTATTTT
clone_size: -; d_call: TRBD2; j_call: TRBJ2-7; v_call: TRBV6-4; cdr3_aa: CASSETSGGPSYEQYF; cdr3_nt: TGTGCCAGCAGTGAGACTAGCGGGGGGCCTTCCTACGAGCAGTACTTC
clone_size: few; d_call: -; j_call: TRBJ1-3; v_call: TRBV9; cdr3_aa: CASSVGDGNTIYF; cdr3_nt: TGTGCCAGCAGCGTCGGTGATGGAAACACCATATATTTT
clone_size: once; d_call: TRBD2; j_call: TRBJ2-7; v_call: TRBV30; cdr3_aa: CAWRLAGGEQYF; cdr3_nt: TGTGCCTGGAGGCTAGCGGGAGGCGAGCAGTACTTC
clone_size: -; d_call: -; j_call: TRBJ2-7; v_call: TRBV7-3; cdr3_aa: CASSLGPSYEQYF; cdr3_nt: TGTGCCAGCAGCTTAGGGCCCTCCTACGAGCAGTACTTC
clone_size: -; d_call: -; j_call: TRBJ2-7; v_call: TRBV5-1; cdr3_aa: CASSRRGTQTYEQYF; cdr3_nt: TGCGCCAGCAGCCGGCGGGGGACACAGACCTACGAGCAGTACTTC
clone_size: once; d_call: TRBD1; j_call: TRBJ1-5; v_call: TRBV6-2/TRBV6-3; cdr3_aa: CASSLGADRRDQPQHF; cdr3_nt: TGTGCCAGCAGTTTAGGGGCGGACAGGAGGGATCAGCCCCAGCATTTT
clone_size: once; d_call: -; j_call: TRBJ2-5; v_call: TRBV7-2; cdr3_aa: CASSLNPSRGGTQYF; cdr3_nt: TGTGCCAGCAGCTTAAACCCCTCCCGGGGTGGGACCCAGTACTTC
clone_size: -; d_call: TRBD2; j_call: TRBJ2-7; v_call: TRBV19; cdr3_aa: CASSTSGTRSYEQYF; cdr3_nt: TGTGCCAGTAGTACCTCCGGGACTAGGTCCTACGAGCAGTACTTC
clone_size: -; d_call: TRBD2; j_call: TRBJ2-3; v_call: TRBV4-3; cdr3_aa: CASSQGASGNKDTQYF; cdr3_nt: TGCGCCAGCAGCCAAGGGGCTAGCGGGAATAAAGATACGCAGTATTTT
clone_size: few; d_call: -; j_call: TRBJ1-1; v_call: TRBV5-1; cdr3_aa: CASSLDRYSMNTEAFF; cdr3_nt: TGCGCCAGCAGCTTGGATCGTTATAGCATGAACACTGAAGCTTTCTTT
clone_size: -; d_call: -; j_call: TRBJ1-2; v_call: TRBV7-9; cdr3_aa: CASSLARQDSLYGYTF; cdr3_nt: TGTGCCAGCAGCTTAGCGCGACAGGATTCTCTTTATGGCTACACCTTC
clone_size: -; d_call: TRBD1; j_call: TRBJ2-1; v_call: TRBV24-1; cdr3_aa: CATQNEGALSSYNEQFF; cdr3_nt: TGTGCCACCCAAAATGAGGGGGCGCTTAGCTCCTACAATGAGCAGTTCTTC
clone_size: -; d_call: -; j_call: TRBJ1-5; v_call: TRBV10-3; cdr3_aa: CAISESTGGRQPQHF; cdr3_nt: TGTGCCATCAGTGAGTCGACTGGGGGAAGGCAGCCCCAGCATTTT
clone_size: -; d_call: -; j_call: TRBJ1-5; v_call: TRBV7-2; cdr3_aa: CASSLYTGNQPQHF; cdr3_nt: TGTGCCAGCAGCTTATATACAGGGAATCAGCCCCAGCATTTT
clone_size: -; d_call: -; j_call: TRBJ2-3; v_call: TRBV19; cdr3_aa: CASSWTYKPDTQYF; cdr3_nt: TGTGCCAGTAGTTGGACATACAAGCCAGATACGCAGTATTTT
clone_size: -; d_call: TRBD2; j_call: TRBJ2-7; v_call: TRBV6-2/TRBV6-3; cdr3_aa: CASSYGPGLAASEQYF; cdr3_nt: TGTGCCAGCAGTTACGGGCCGGGACTAGCGGCAAGTGAGCAGTACTTC
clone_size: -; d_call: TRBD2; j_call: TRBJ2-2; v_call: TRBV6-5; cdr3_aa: CASRSGGVNTGELFF; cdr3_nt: TGTGCCAGCAGGTCCGGGGGGGTGAACACCGGGGAGCTGTTTTTT
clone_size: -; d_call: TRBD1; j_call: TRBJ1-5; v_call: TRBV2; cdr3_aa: CASSPGQANQPQHF; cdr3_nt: TGTGCCAGCAGTCCGGGACAGGCCAATCAGCCCCAGCATTTT
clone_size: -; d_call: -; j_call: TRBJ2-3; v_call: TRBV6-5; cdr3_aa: CASSEGASDTQYF; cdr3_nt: TGTGCCAGCTCAGAGGGAGCCTCAGATACGCAGTATTTT
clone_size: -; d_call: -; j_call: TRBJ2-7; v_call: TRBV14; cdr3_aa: CASSQEPRQGLSF; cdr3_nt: TGTGCCAGCAGCCAAGAGCCCCGGCAGGGCCTTTCCTTC
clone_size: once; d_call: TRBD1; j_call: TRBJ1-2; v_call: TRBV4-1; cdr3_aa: CASSPDRVNYGYTF; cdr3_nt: TGCGCCAGCAGCCCAGACAGGGTGAACTATGGCTACACCTTC
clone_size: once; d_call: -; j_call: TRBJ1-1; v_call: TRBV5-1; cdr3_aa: CASSLQVGEAFF; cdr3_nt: TGCGCCAGCAGCTTACAGGTCGGTGAAGCTTTCTTT
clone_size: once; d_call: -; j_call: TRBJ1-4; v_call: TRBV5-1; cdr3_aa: CASRWDVGEKLFF; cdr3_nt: TGCGCCAGCAGATGGGACGTAGGTGAAAAACTGTTTTTT
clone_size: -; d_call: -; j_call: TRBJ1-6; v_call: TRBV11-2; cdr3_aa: CASSTGGESNSPLHF; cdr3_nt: TGTGCCAGCAGCACGGGAGGTGAAAGTAATTCACCCCTCCACTTT
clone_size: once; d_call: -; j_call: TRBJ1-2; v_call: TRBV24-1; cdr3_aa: CATSGTGNYGYTF; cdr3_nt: TGTGCCACCAGTGGAACAGGGAACTATGGCTACACCTTC
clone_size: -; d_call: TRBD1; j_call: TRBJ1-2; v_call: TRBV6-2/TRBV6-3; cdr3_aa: CASSRDSGGYTF; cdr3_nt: TGTGCCAGCAGCCGGGACAGCGGTGGCTACACCTTC
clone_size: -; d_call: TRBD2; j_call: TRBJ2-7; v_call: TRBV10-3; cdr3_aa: CAISGLAGGAYEQYF; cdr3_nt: TGTGCCATCAGTGGTCTAGCGGGAGGGGCCTACGAGCAGTACTTC
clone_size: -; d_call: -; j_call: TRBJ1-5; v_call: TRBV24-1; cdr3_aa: CATSDPNQPQHF; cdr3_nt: TGTGCCACCAGTGATCCCAATCAGCCCCAGCATTTT
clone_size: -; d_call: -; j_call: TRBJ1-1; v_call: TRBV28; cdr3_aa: CASIGWVLNTEAFF; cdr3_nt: TGTGCCAGCATCGGTTGGGTTTTGAACACTGAAGCTTTCTTT
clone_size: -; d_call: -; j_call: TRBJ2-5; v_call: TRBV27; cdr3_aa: CASSPLGETQYF; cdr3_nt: TGTGCCAGCAGTCCCTTGGGCGAGACCCAGTACTTC
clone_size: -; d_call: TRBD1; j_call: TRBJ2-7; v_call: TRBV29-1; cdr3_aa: CSVAQGASEQYF; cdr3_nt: TGCAGCGTTGCTCAGGGGGCTAGCGAGCAGTACTTC
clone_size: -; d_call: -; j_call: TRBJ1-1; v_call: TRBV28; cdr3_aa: CASRWGQGSTEAFF; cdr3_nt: TGTGCCAGCAGGTGGGGGCAGGGGAGCACTGAAGCTTTCTTT
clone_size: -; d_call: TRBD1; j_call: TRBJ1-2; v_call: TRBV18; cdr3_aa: CASSTGQGSYGYTF; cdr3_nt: TGTGCCAGCTCAACGGGACAGGGAAGCTATGGCTACACCTTC
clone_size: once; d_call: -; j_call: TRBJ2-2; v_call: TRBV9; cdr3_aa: CASSVVASTNTGELFF; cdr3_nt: TGTGCCAGCAGCGTAGTCGCCAGCACTAACACCGGGGAGCTGTTTTTT
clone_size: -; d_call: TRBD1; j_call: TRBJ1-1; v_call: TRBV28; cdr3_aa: CASTLGQPNTEAFF; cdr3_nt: TGTGCCAGCACCCTGGGACAGCCGAACACTGAAGCTTTCTTT
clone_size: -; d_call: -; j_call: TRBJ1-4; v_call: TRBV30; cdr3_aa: CAWGGNHNEKLFF; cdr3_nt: TGTGCCTGGGGCGGCAACCATAATGAAAAACTGTTTTTT
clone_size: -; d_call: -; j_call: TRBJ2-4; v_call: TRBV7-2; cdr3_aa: CASARGELAKNIQYF; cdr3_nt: TGTGCCAGCGCGAGGGGTGAACTAGCCAAAAACATTCAGTACTTC
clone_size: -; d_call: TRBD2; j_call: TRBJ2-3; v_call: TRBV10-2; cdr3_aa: CASSDSSGRADTQYF; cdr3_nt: TGCGCCAGCAGTGATTCTAGCGGGAGGGCAGATACGCAGTATTTT